This entry lists 14 T cell receptor beta chains sequenced from one sample in a study of shared clonotypes between healthy human individuals (dated by TCRdb to the early 2020s). Receptor amplification or capture employed the immunoSEQ multiplex PCR assay. TCRdb provides this immuneACCESS table in a form limited to in-frame rearrangements. Some clones are lacking; in checked studies, under half of them reflect an unresolved V gene, and why the rest are absent is not known. The sample data list over 1.4 million clones, and roughly 96% of these were observed just once. The ten top clones hold over 1% of the sample. Sequencing input: naive CD4+ T cells sorted from blood. The sample's cell subset or site label, decoded: CD45RA+ positively selected. The receptors shown here come from a man in his thirties or forties in good health.

The J gene is TRBJ1-2, the V gene TRBV6-5; tentative D call: TRBD1 (5 bases). In germline, CDR1 is MNHEY, CDR2 SVGAGI. V lost 2 bases to trimming and J lost 8 bases, with 21 bases between them. The CDR3 extends over 16 amino acids. The DNA of the CDR3 is TGTGCCAGCAGTTACCCCCGGGAGCAGGGAATTTACGGCTACACCTTC. Amino acids: CASSYPREQGIYGYTF.

The V gene is TRBV18, the J gene TRBJ2-1, with D perhaps assigned TRBD1 or TRBD2 (7 bases each). Between the trimmed V and J ends, which lost 4 bases and 3 bases, there was a span of 19 bases. The CDR3 spans 17 residues. Germline values: CDR1 KGHSH, CDR2 LQKENI. This CDR3 is CASSRDSRVAGYNEQFF. The CDR3 nucleotides read TGTGCCAGCTCACGGGACAGTAGAGTAGCGGGCTACAATGAGCAGTTCTTC.

The rearrangement joins TRBV10-1 to TRBJ1-3; weak D call: TRBD1 (5 bases). The CDR3 spans 15 residues. CDR1 WNHNN and CDR2 SYGVQD come from the germline V gene (reference sequence). V dropped 6 bases and J dropped 7 bases, with 19 bases sitting between them. CDR3 DNA: TGCGCCAGCAGCGGGGAGTGGGGCCCTAAGAACACCATATATTTT. Its protein is CASSGEWGPKNTIYF.

The chain recombines TRBV7-9 with TRBJ1-1, with TRBD1 identical over 8 bases. Germline-derived CDR1 and CDR2 are SEHNR and FQNEAQ (reference sequence). With 7 bases clipped from V and 0 bases from J, the junction kept 4 bases outside the gene matches. The length of the CDR3 is 14 residues. The CDR3 loop is CASTDRGLNTEAFF. The CDR3 region has the DNA TGTGCCAGCACCGACAGGGGCTTGAACACTGAAGCTTTCTTT. The full variable domain, in which reference TRBV7-9 and TRBJ1-1 provide the parts outside the CDR3, is DTGVSQNPRHKITKRGQNVTFRCDPISEHNRLYWYRQTLGQGPEFLTYFQNEAQLEKSRLLSDRFSAERPKGSFSTLEIQRTEQGDSAMYLCASTDRGLNTEAFFGQGTRLTVV.

CDR3 sequence (DNA): TGTGCCAGCAGCGAACTAGCACAGAGCTCCTACAATGAGCAGTTCTTC. Protein: CASSELAQSSYNEQFF. The chain carries TRBV7-8 and TRBJ2-1, with a possible D match to TRBD2 (6 bases). This CDR3 contains 16 residues. Germline V CDR1 and CDR2: SGHVS, FQNEAQ. V dropped 5 bases and J dropped 0 bases, with 14 bases sitting between them.

The sample holds one count of this clone. The rearrangement links TRBV19 to TRBJ2-7; TRBD1 aligns across 7 bases. The germline CDR1 and CDR2 sequences are LNHDA and SQIVND (reference sequence). This CDR3 comprises 14 residues. After removal of 6 bases from V and 5 bases from J, the junction contained 10 bases not matched to a gene. The CDR3 loop is CASSPTGSYDEQYF. For the CDR3, the DNA is TGTGCCAGTAGCCCGACAGGGTCTTACGACGAGCAGTACTTC.

The chain combines TRBV5-1 with TRBJ2-3; 7 nucleotides line up with TRBD2. Germline trimming cut 3 bases from V and 4 bases from J; bases unmatched to any gene: 11. Germline V gives CDR1 SGHRS, CDR2 YFSETQ. This CDR3 contains 16 residues. The CDR3 coding sequence is TGCGCCAGCAGCTCCAGTCTGGCGGGAGATCCAGATACGCAGTATTTT. This sequence encodes CASSSSLAGDPDTQYF. The full variable domain, rest sourced from reference TRBV5-1 and TRBJ2-3, is KAGVTQTPRYLIKTRGQQVTLSCSPISGHRSVSWYQQTPGQGLQFLFEYFSETQRNKGNFPGRFSGRQFSNSRSEMNVSTLELGDSALYLCASSSSLAGDPDTQYFGPGTRLTVL.

This chain links TRBV19 with TRBJ1-1; no definite D call. V lost 3 bases and J lost 6, with 17 bases in between. This CDR3 has 15 residues. Germline values: CDR1 LNHDA, CDR2 SQIVND (reference sequence). CDR3 DNA sequence: TGTGCCAGTAGTATGATCCTTCAGGCCGGCGCTGAAGCTTTCTTT. The encoded protein is CASSMILQAGAEAFF.

J is TRBJ2-3 and V is TRBV28, with TRBD2 matching 9 bases. Germline V gives CDR1 MDHEN, CDR2 SYDVKM. V was pared by 4 bases and J by 5 bases, with 13 bases of the junction left unmatched. The CDR3 is 17 residues long. CDR3 region: CASSYGVAGVRGDTQYF. The CDR3 nucleotides are TGTGCCAGCAGTTATGGTGTAGCGGGAGTGCGAGGAGATACGCAGTATTTT.

This chain connects TRBV15 to TRBJ2-1; D gene uncertain. The CDR3 runs to 14 residues. CDR1 is LNHNV and CDR2 is YYDKDF in the germline V gene (reference sequence). Between the trimmed V and J ends, which lost 0 bases and 5 bases, there was a span of 8 bases. As DNA, the CDR3 is TGTGCCACCAGCAGAGAAGGCGAGAACAATGAGCAGTTCTTC. Its translation is CATSREGENNEQFF.

J is TRBJ2-3 and V is TRBV7-2; 7 bases match TRBD2. V lost 5 bases to trimming and J lost 4 bases; unmatched junction nucleotides: 15. Germline V gene data show CDR1 as SGHTA and CDR2 as FQGNSA. There are 17 residues in the CDR3. Here the CDR3 DNA reads TGTGCCAGCAGCCCAAGGGGAGGGTTTTGGGGCGCAGATACGCAGTATTTT. Protein product: CASSPRGGFWGADTQYF. Variable domain in full (rest from reference TRBV7-2 and TRBJ2-3): GAGVSQSPSNKVTEKGKDVELRCDPISGHTALYWYRQSLGQGLEFLIYFQGNSAPDKSGLPSDRFSAERTGGSVSTLTIQRTQQEDSAVYLCASSPRGGFWGADTQYFGPGTRLTVL.

The V gene is TRBV5-1, the J gene TRBJ2-7; D is undetermined. The V and J ends lost 1 base and 1 base respectively, with 9 bases between them. Germline V gives CDR1 SGHRS, CDR2 YFSETQ. This CDR3 is 14 amino acids long. This chain's CDR3 is CASSLIIGSYEQYF. The CDR3 DNA reads TGCGCCAGCAGCTTGATTATCGGATCCTACGAGCAGTACTTC.

This clone was detected once. This chain joins TRBV5-4 and TRBJ1-4, with D possibly being TRBD1 (5 bases). This CDR3 contains 12 residues. Per germline, CDR1 SGHNT and CDR2 YYREEE (reference sequence). V lost 10 bases, J lost 8 bases, and 15 bases lay in between. CDR3 in DNA: TGTGCCGCCCACGGGGGAAACGAAAAACTGTTTTTT. Protein sequence: CAAHGGNEKLFF.

This chain connects TRBV19 to TRBJ2-7; D is perhaps TRBD1 or TRBD2 (5 bases each). This CDR3 comprises 13 residues. CDR1 LNHDA and CDR2 SQIVND come from the germline V gene (reference sequence). The ends were cut back, 3 bases at V and 4 bases at J, with 10 bases in the middle. As DNA, the CDR3 is TGTGCCAGTAGTATTCGGGACCCTTACGAGCAGTACTTC. Protein sequence: CASSIRDPYEQYF.